Presented here are 5 T cell receptor beta chains from one specimen sequenced in a study of blood T cell repertoires in COVID-19. Profiled with immunoSEQ multiplex PCR; TCRdb holds only in-frame clones, not every one. This sample has about 160,000 clones, with about 88% found just once. Sequenced sample: peripheral blood. The origin of the receptors is a man between 60 and 75 years old with active or convalescent COVID-19.

The V gene is TRBV15, the J gene TRBJ1-6, with D perhaps matching TRBD1 (5 bases). CDR3 length equals 15 residues. Germline CDR1 and CDR2: LNHNV and YYDKDF (reference sequence). V was cut by 0 bases and J by 7 bases, with 10 bases left in between. CDR3 sequence (DNA): TGTGCCACCAGCAGAGATGCGCAGGGAAATTCACCCCTCCACTTT. It translates to CATSRDAQGNSPLHF.

This chain uses TRBV18 with TRBJ1-1, with a possible D match to TRBD1 (6 bases). Germline CDR1 is KGHSH and CDR2 is LQKENI. V shed 6 bases and J shed 0 bases, with 17 bases lying between them. The CDR3 contains 16 residues. The CDR3 protein is CASSPDRSNLNTEAFF. CDR3 bases: TGTGCCAGCTCGCCCGACAGGTCGAACCTGAACACTGAAGCTTTCTTT.

The chain uses TRBV27 and TRBJ1-6; D remains unclear. CDR3 length: 14 residues. The V gene's germline CDR1 is MNHEY and CDR2 SMNVEV (reference sequence). V was cut by 7 bases and J by 9 bases, with 16 bases left in between. CDR3 amino acids: CASKDREGFSPLHF. The CDR3 DNA sequence: TGTGCCAGCAAGGACCGGGAGGGTTTTTCACCCCTCCACTTT.

This clone has a handful of counts. The CDR3 DNA reads as TGTGCCAGCAGCTCGGACAGGACCTACGAGCAGTACTTC. Translated, it gives CASSSDRTYEQYF. The chain recombines TRBV6-5 with TRBJ2-7, with TRBD1 matching 7 bases. The V gene end was trimmed by 6 bases and the J gene end by 2 bases; junction bases not matched to a gene: 4. Germline CDR1 and CDR2: MNHEY and SVGAGI. The CDR3 is 13 amino acids.

The V call is TRBV30, the J call TRBJ2-7; D possibly corresponds to TRBD1 (6 bases). Looked up from germline, CDR1 is GTSNPN and CDR2 is SVGIG (reference sequence). The CDR3 contains 12 residues. The V and J ends lost 1 base and 3 bases respectively, with 7 bases between them. DNA of the CDR3: TGTGCCTGGAGTGGGACAGTCTACGAGCAGTACTTC. Translating it yields CAWSGTVYEQYF.